These 17 T cell receptor beta chains were all obtained from the same sample, sequenced in a study of OX40 agonist ivuxolimab in advanced cancers. Repertoires were generated with immunoSEQ multiplex PCR, while TCRdb's copy carries only in-frame clones and drops some. The sample shows approximately 35,000 clones, about 88% of them seen only once. The sequenced sample was CD4+ or CD8+ T cells sorted from blood, obtained in a trial of the OX40 agonist ivuxolimab. These receptors originate from an adult with an advanced solid tumor such as melanoma, head and neck, liver or kidney cancer.

The chain carries TRBV6-1 and TRBJ2-1; 10 bases line up with TRBD2. Losses at the gene ends were 8 bases for V and 9 bases for J; bases not matched to a gene: 10. CDR1 and CDR2 (germline): MNHNS, SASEGT. CDR3 length: 14 residues. Here the CDR3 reads CASGKLAGEAEQFF. The CDR3 nucleotides read TGTGCCAGCGGAAAGCTAGCGGGAGAGGCTGAGCAGTTCTTC.

The chain links TRBV19 to TRBJ2-3; 7 bases fit TRBD2. CDR3 size: 14 residues. Germline assignment: CDR1 LNHDA and CDR2 SQIVND (reference sequence). With 4 bases clipped from V and 0 bases from J, the junction kept 1 base outside the gene matches. This chain's CDR3 is CASSSSGSTDTQYF. The CDR3 DNA follows: TGTGCCAGTAGTAGTAGCGGGAGCACAGATACGCAGTATTTT.

The rearrangement uses TRBV4-1 and TRBJ2-1; no definite D call. The CDR3 is made up of 14 amino acids. Trimming pared 5 bases from V and 7 bases from J, leaving 15 bases between. Germline assignment: CDR1 MGHRA and CDR2 YSYEKL. Written as DNA, the CDR3 is TGCGCCAGCAGCGAATCGAAAAGACGTAATGAGCAGTTCTTC. It is translated as CASSESKRRNEQFF.

The J gene is TRBJ2-3, the V gene TRBV9; no firm D call. Trimming took off 0 bases at V and 6 bases at J, with 8 bases between the two ends. The CDR3 runs 13 residues. Germline CDR1 and CDR2: SGDLS and YYNGEE. Here the CDR3 DNA reads TGTGCCAGCAGCGTAGCCCCGTCGGATACGCAGTATTTT. Translated, it gives CASSVAPSDTQYF.

This clone appeared a few times. The rearrangement joins TRBV2 to TRBJ1-2; D gene ambiguous. The CDR3 covers 13 residues. Trimming stripped 6 bases from V and 4 bases from J, with 12 bases between. Germline loops: CDR1 SNHLY, CDR2 FYNNEI. The CDR3 is CASRDHTIYGYTF. The CDR3 DNA sequence: TGTGCCAGCAGGGACCATACGATCTATGGCTACACCTTC. Full variable domain (rest looked up from reference TRBV2 and TRBJ1-2): EPEVTQTPSHQVTQMGQEVILRCVPISNHLYFYWYRQILGQKVEFLVSFYNNEISEKSEIFDDQFSVERPDGSNFTLKIRSTKLEDSAMYFCASRDHTIYGYTFGSGTRLTVV.

The rearrangement joins TRBV5-3 to TRBJ1-4, with TRBD1 matching 9 bases. TRBV5-3 is assigned to the ORF class and has an uncertain function. There are 15 residues in the CDR3. V gave up 8 bases and J gave up 5 bases; unmatched junction bases: 10. CDR3 region: CASSENRGLNEKLFF. CDR3 DNA sequence: TGTGCCAGCAGCGAGAACAGGGGGCTCAATGAAAAACTGTTTTTT.

This clone has more than one count but fewer than ten. The V and J genes are TRBV19 and TRBJ2-7; D is perhaps TRBD2 (5 bases). This CDR3 is built from 14 residues. Looked up from germline, CDR1 is LNHDA and CDR2 is SQIVND (reference sequence). V lost 7 bases and J 4 bases, leaving 17 bases between the germline ends. CDR3 DNA sequence: TGTGCCAGTAAGAGCGGCAGCAATTCTTACGAGCAGTACTTC. Translating gives CASKSGSNSYEQYF.

This chain uses TRBV19 with TRBJ2-2; D call uncertain. The CDR3 length is 13 residues. V lost 7 bases and J lost 1, with 7 bases in between. CDR1 is LNHDA, CDR2 SQIVND, per germline (reference sequence). CDR3 region: CASKLRNTGELFF. The CDR3 nucleotides read TGTGCCAGTAAGCTCCGGAACACCGGGGAGCTGTTTTTT.

The chain uses TRBV7-8 and TRBJ1-6; a weak D match, TRBD1 (6 bases). The CDR3 has 16 residues. Looked up from germline, CDR1 is SGHVS and CDR2 is FQNEAQ. Trimming took off 5 bases at V and 10 bases at J, with 21 bases between the two ends. The chain's CDR3 is CASSQQGLGGGSPLHF. CDR3 sequence (DNA): TGTGCCAGCAGCCAACAGGGCCTTGGGGGTGGCTCACCCCTCCACTTT.

The rearrangement joins TRBV18 to TRBJ1-3, with D uncertain. The V end lost 4 bases, the J end lost 4 bases, and 14 bases lay between the germline ends. Germline CDR1 is KGHSH and CDR2 is LQKENI. The CDR3 covers 15 residues. CDR3 region: CASSHDSRGGNTIYF. The DNA for the CDR3 is TGTGCCAGCTCACACGACTCAAGAGGGGGAAACACCATATATTTT. The full variable domain, with the rest looked up from reference TRBV18 and TRBJ1-3, is NAGVMQNPRHLVRRRGQEARLRCSPMKGHSHVYWYRQLPEEGLKFMVYLQKENIIDESGMPKERFSAEFPKEGPSILRIQQVVRGDSAAYFCASSHDSRGGNTIYFGEGSWLTVV.

This clone has only one observation. CDR3 residues: CASSLLGSGRTYEQYF. The CDR3 DNA sequence: TGTGCCAGCAGTCTCCTAGGGAGCGGGAGGACCTACGAGCAGTACTTC. The chain carries TRBV28 and TRBJ2-7; the match to TRBD2 covers 9 bases. Germline-derived CDR1 and CDR2 are MDHEN and SYDVKM. CDR3 size: 16 residues. The V gene end was trimmed by 5 bases and the J gene end by 2 bases; junction bases not matched to a gene: 10.

This chain links TRBV6-1 with TRBJ2-1; 9 bases agree with TRBD2. The CDR3 runs 16 residues. The V and J ends lost 4 bases and 0 bases, in that order; junction bases with no gene match: 4. Germline lookup yields CDR1 MNHNS and CDR2 SASEGT. CDR3 sequence: CASSGLLAGSYNEQFF. CDR3 coding DNA: TGTGCCAGCAGTGGGTTACTAGCGGGCTCCTACAATGAGCAGTTCTTC.

This clone was picked up one time. This chain links TRBV2 with TRBJ2-1; 15 bases map to TRBD2. The V gene's germline CDR1 is SNHLY and CDR2 FYNNEI. V lost 7 bases and J lost 7; bases outside the gene matches: 11. The CDR3 runs to 17 residues. The CDR3 sequence is CASTPMKGLAGGNEQFF. The CDR3 coding sequence is TGTGCCAGCACTCCAATGAAGGGACTAGCGGGAGGTAATGAGCAGTTCTTC.

CDR3 region: CASSKDPAYEQYF. CDR3 sequence (DNA): TGTGCCAGCAGTAAGGACCCCGCCTACGAGCAGTACTTC. The V gene is TRBV25-1, the J gene TRBJ2-7; D is unresolved. The length of the CDR3 is 13 residues. Trimming left V 5 bases short and J 2 bases short, with 10 bases between. The germline V gene has CDR1 MGHDK and CDR2 SYGVNS.

The chain has TRBV4-1 and TRBJ1-2; D ambiguous. Trimming took off 4 bases at V and 7 bases at J, with 13 bases between the two ends. The germline V gene has CDR1 MGHRA and CDR2 YSYEKL. The CDR3 consists of 13 residues. Here the CDR3 DNA reads TGCGCCAGCAGCCTATTGCATACGGTTGGCTACACCTTC. Its translation is CASSLLHTVGYTF.

The chain recombines TRBV28 with TRBJ1-2; the D is unclear. Germline CDR1 reads MDHEN; CDR2 reads SYDVKM. The V and J ends lost 2 bases and 2 bases respectively, with 12 bases between them. This CDR3 region has 15 residues. CDR3 loop: CASSLILAENYGYTF. CDR3 DNA sequence: TGTGCCAGCAGTTTAATCTTGGCCGAGAACTATGGCTACACCTTC.

This clone has just one count. V and J are TRBV28 and TRBJ2-1; 12 bases map to TRBD2. With 5 bases clipped from V and 3 bases from J, the junction kept 11 bases outside the gene matches. Germline values: CDR1 MDHEN, CDR2 SYDVKM. The CDR3 contains 18 residues. CDR3 DNA: TGTGCCAGCAGTCCCCCGGGGGCACTAGCGGGGGGCTACAATGAGCAGTTCTTC. Translation: CASSPPGALAGGYNEQFF.